These T cell receptor beta chains were read from a single sample in a study of cytomegalovirus exposure and HLA in healthy donors. Repertoires were generated with immunoSEQ multiplex PCR, while TCRdb's copy carries only in-frame clones and drops some. Counted here are 140,000 to 150,000 clones, roughly three fifths occurring once; the ten biggest clones make up 1.8%. What was sequenced was PBMCs. These receptors were obtained from a male donor in good health and CMV-seronegative. The CDR3 runs from the conserved cysteine through the conserved F or W. D genes are given only for firm matches. Clone size is shown for a subset of rows, as once, few, many or a class of expanded clone.

>.|TRBJ2-2|TRBV30|.
CAWTGFHTGELFF
TGTGCCTGGACGGGATTTCACACCGGGGAGCTGTTTTTT
>.|TRBJ1-3|TRBV30|TRBD1
CAWDRGFSGNTIYF
TGTGCCTGGGACAGGGGTTTCTCTGGAAACACCATATATTTT
>.|TRBJ1-3|TRBV11-2|.
CASSLIRVLFGNTIYF
TGTGCCAGCAGCTTAATCAGGGTTCTCTTTGGAAACACCATATATTTT
>.|TRBJ2-2|TRBV6-6|TRBD1
CASSRTGGGSGELFF
TGTGCCAGCAGCAGGACAGGGGGAGGTTCCGGGGAGCTGTTTTTT
>.|TRBJ1-2|TRBV29-1|TRBD1
CSVGQGGSGYGYTF
TGCAGCGTTGGACAGGGGGGATCTGGCTATGGCTACACCTTC
>.|TRBJ2-5|TRBV9|TRBD1
CASSVQGAEETQYF
TGTGCCAGCAGCGTACAGGGGGCTGAGGAGACCCAGTACTTC
>.|TRBJ1-6|TRBV2|TRBD1
CASSAQGPNGNSPLHF
TGTGCCAGCAGTGCACAGGGGCCGAATGGGAATTCACCCCTCCACTTT
>.|TRBJ2-7|TRBV5-1|TRBD1
CASNGQGSLTSIYEQYF
TGCGCCAGTAATGGACAGGGAAGCCTGACAAGTATCTACGAGCAGTACTTC
>few|TRBJ1-3|TRBV6-1|.
CASSVEGLPGNTIYF
TGTGCCAGCAGTGTGGAGGGCCTTCCCGGAAACACCATATATTTT
>.|TRBJ2-3|TRBV5-1|TRBD1
CASSSGQGIGDTQYF
TGCGCCAGCAGCTCGGGACAGGGAATTGGAGATACGCAGTATTTT
>.|TRBJ2-1|TRBV5-1|.
CASSLDPRGPSNEQFF
TGCGCCAGCAGCTTGGATCCCAGGGGTCCTAGCAATGAGCAGTTCTTC
>few|TRBJ2-7|TRBV6-5|.
CASSKMTDYEQYF
TGTGCCAGCAGCAAGATGACAGACTACGAGCAGTACTTC
>few|TRBJ1-3|TRBV7-7|.
CASSLGADLGNTIYF
TGTGCTAGCAGCTTAGGCGCCGATCTTGGAAACACCATATATTTT
>.|TRBJ1-3|TRBV7-2|.
CASSSTNGNTIYF
TGTGCCAGCAGTTCGACTAACGGAAACACCATATATTTT
>.|TRBJ2-7|TRBV9|.
CASSFRDISSYEQYF
TGTGCCAGCAGCTTCCGGGACATAAGCTCCTACGAGCAGTACTTC
>few|TRBJ1-2|TRBV9|.
CASSAQGTYGYTF
TGTGCCAGCAGCGCTCAGGGAACCTATGGCTACACCTTC
>.|TRBJ2-7|TRBV29-1|.
CSVVAGSAEQYF
TGCAGCGTTGTGGCAGGGTCGGCCGAGCAGTACTTC
>.|TRBJ1-2|TRBV6-5|TRBD1
CASSYDRDFYGYTF
TGTGCCAGCAGTTACGACAGGGACTTTTATGGCTACACCTTC
>.|TRBJ2-4|TRBV5-4|TRBD2
CASSSRGGLAGGLAKNIQYF
TGTGCCAGCAGCTCCCGCGGGGGACTAGCGGGGGGTCTAGCCAAAAACATTCAGTACTTC
>.|TRBJ2-2|TRBV28|.
CASSPRGELFF
TGTGCCAGCAGTCCGCGCGGGGAGCTGTTTTTT
>.|TRBJ2-3|TRBV29-1|.
CSVEASGVPDTQYF
TGCAGCGTTGAAGCCTCTGGAGTCCCAGATACGCAGTATTTT
>.|TRBJ2-1|TRBV6-1|TRBD2
CASSEFSGGAFDEQFF
TGTGCCAGCAGTGAATTTTCGGGGGGGGCCTTTGATGAGCAGTTCTTC
>few|TRBJ2-3|TRBV5-1|.
CASRYWGPGDSDTQYF
TGCGCCAGCAGGTATTGGGGGCCAGGGGATTCAGATACGCAGTATTTT
>.|TRBJ2-2|TRBV28|TRBD1
CASSSPGTEFTGELFF
TGTGCCAGCAGTTCCCCCGGGACAGAGTTCACCGGGGAGCTGTTTTTT
>.|TRBJ2-2|TRBV5-4|.
CASSSRQANTGELFF
TGTGCCAGCAGCTCTAGACAGGCGAACACCGGGGAGCTGTTTTTT
>few|TRBJ2-7|TRBV6-6|TRBD1
CASTQWTGQRHEQYF
TGTGCCAGCACCCAATGGACAGGCCAGCGCCACGAGCAGTACTTC
>once|TRBJ2-2|TRBV6-5|TRBD1
CASSYSGTGLFF
TGTGCCAGCAGTTACTCCGGGACAGGGCTGTTTTTT
>once|TRBJ1-2|TRBV2|TRBD1
CASSAGSGGGGYTF
TGTGCCAGCAGTGCGGGATCAGGGGGCGGTGGCTACACCTTC
>.|TRBJ1-1|TRBV11-2|.
CASSSPKQDLNTEAFF
TGTGCCAGCAGCTCCCCCAAACAGGACCTGAACACTGAAGCTTTCTTT
>few|TRBJ1-1|TRBV30|TRBD1
CAWSTGDLERKAFF
TGTGCCTGGAGTACAGGGGACTTAGAGCGGAAAGCTTTCTTT
>.|TRBJ2-5|TRBV10-1|.
CASPRLTQETQYF
TGCGCCAGCCCGCGGCTAACCCAAGAGACCCAGTACTTC
>.|TRBJ2-7|TRBV30|TRBD1
CAWSGGTGGTYYEQYF
TGTGCCTGGAGCGGGGGAACAGGGGGGACCTACTACGAGCAGTACTTC
>.|TRBJ2-7|TRBV7-6|TRBD1
CASSPRDSSYEQYF
TGTGCCAGCAGCCCCCGGGACAGCTCCTACGAGCAGTACTTC
>.|TRBJ2-7|TRBV19|.
CASGTGPSSYEQYF
TGTGCCAGTGGCACAGGGCCCAGCTCCTACGAGCAGTACTTC
>once|TRBJ2-5|TRBV5-4|.
CASSLRGYLGETQYF
TGTGCCAGCAGCTTAAGGGGCTACCTAGGGGAGACCCAGTACTTC
>.|TRBJ2-7|TRBV18|TRBD1
CASSYGTDYSYEQYF
TGTGCCAGCTCGTACGGGACAGACTATTCCTACGAGCAGTACTTC
>.|TRBJ1-5|TRBV27|TRBD1
CASSRQGAYDNQPQHF
TGTGCCAGCAGTCGACAGGGGGCCTATGACAATCAGCCCCAGCATTTT
>.|TRBJ2-7|TRBV28|.
CASSLYQYEQYF
TGTGCCAGCAGTTTATATCAGTACGAGCAGTACTTC
>.|TRBJ2-2|TRBV10-3|TRBD2
CAISGGWLGTGELFF
TGTGCCATCAGCGGGGGGTGGTTGGGCACCGGGGAGCTGTTTTTT
>few|TRBJ2-5|TRBV9|TRBD2
CASSTWSGGAGETQYF
TGTGCCAGCAGCACGTGGAGCGGGGGGGCCGGAGAGACCCAGTACTTC
>.|TRBJ2-7|TRBV18|TRBD2
CASSLRTSGKYEQYF
TGTGCCAGCTCACTTCGGACTAGCGGGAAATACGAGCAGTACTTC
>.|TRBJ1-4|TRBV7-6|.
CASSLESGRLEGKLFF
TGTGCCAGCAGCTTAGAGTCGGGCAGGCTGGAGGGAAAACTGTTTTTT
>.|TRBJ2-7|TRBV9|TRBD1
CASSGGQAHSYEQYF
TGTGCCAGCAGCGGGGGACAGGCGCACTCCTACGAGCAGTACTTC
>few|TRBJ2-1|TRBV5-1|.
CASSPGESSYNEQFF
TGCGCCAGCAGCCCGGGGGAGAGCTCCTACAATGAGCAGTTCTTC
>.|TRBJ1-5|TRBV6-5|.
CASRNRDTPGRPQHF
TGTGCCAGCAGGAATAGGGACACCCCGGGTCGGCCCCAGCATTTT
>.|TRBJ1-2|TRBV5-1|.
CASSLDKNYGYTF
TGCGCCAGCAGCTTGGACAAAAACTATGGCTACACCTTC
>few|TRBJ2-2|TRBV2|TRBD2
CASRKRGGLAGELFF
TGTGCCAGCAGAAAGCGGGGGGGCCTCGCCGGGGAGCTGTTTTTT
>once|TRBJ1-1|TRBV2|.
CASSEATGGLVAFF
TGTGCCAGCAGTGAAGCCACGGGGGGTTTAGTAGCTTTCTTT
>.|TRBJ1-2|TRBV5-1|TRBD1
CASSLDRALVGYTF
TGCGCCAGCAGCTTAGACAGGGCCTTGGTTGGCTACACCTTC
>few|TRBJ2-7|TRBV10-1|.
CASSEFVPGHHAYEQYF
TGCGCCAGCAGTGAGTTCGTCCCCGGACACCACGCCTACGAGCAGTACTTC
>.|TRBJ2-7|TRBV28|.
CASSLSQDFSYEQYF
TGTGCCAGCAGTTTGAGTCAGGACTTCTCCTACGAGCAGTACTTC
>.|TRBJ1-4|TRBV28|.
CASSFGVSGRSNEKLFF
TGTGCCAGCAGTTTCGGGGTAAGCGGGCGGTCTAATGAAAAACTGTTTTTT
>few|TRBJ1-3|TRBV4-3|.
CASSPGRGGNTIYF
TGCGCCAGCAGCCCCGGGAGGGGCGGAAACACCATATATTTT
>few|TRBJ1-3|TRBV7-2|.
CASSLVQGLDTIYF
TGTGCCAGCAGCTTAGTACAGGGTCTGGACACCATATATTTT
>few|TRBJ2-6|TRBV21-1|.
CASSRRDTYSGANVLTF
TGTGCCAGCAGCCGCCGGGACACATACTCTGGGGCCAACGTCCTGACTTTC
>.|TRBJ1-6|TRBV4-1|.
CASSQVYVRTGFPQSPLHF
TGCGCCAGCAGCCAAGTCTACGTTCGCACAGGGTTTCCTCAGTCACCCCTCCACTTT
>.|TRBJ2-1|TRBV5-4|TRBD1
CASSFDRGFSNEQFF
TGTGCCAGCAGCTTCGACAGGGGATTTTCCAATGAGCAGTTCTTC
>few|TRBJ1-2|TRBV5-1|.
CASSSTVYGYTF
TGCGCCAGCAGCTCGACAGTGTATGGCTACACCTTC
>.|TRBJ1-3|TRBV7-8|.
CASSVSQGSGNTIYF
TGTGCCAGCAGCGTCTCGCAGGGTAGTGGAAACACCATATATTTT